This TCR beta chain was retrieved from a study of cytomegalovirus exposure and HLA in healthy donors. The primer mix had 60 Vbeta and 13 Jbeta primers. The table came from immunoSEQ multiplex PCR; TCRdb's copy has only in-frame clones and leaves some out. The data show fewer than 200,000 clones, about four fifths seen once. This CDR3 contains 15 residues. V was clipped by 8 bases and J by 8 bases; unmatched bases: 14. From germline, CDR1 is MDHEN and CDR2 SYDVKM. The chain recombines TRBV28 with TRBJ1-4, with 7 nucleotides matching TRBD1. Sequencing input: PBMCs. The TCR was taken from a man aged 45-60 years in good health and CMV-seropositive. The CDR3 nucleotides read TGTGCCAGCGATCAAAAGACAGGGACGAGGGAAAAACTGTTTTTT. Protein: CASDQKTGTREKLFF.